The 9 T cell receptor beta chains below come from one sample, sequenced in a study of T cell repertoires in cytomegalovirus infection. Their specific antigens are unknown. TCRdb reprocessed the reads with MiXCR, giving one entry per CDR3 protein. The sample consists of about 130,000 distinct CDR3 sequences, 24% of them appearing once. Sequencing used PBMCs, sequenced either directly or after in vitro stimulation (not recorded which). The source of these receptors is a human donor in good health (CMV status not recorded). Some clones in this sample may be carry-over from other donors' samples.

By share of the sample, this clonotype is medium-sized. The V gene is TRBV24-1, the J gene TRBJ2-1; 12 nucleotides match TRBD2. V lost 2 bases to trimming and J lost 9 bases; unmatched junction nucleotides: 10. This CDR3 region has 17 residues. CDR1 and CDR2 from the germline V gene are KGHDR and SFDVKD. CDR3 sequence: CATSDSEAASGRVEQFF. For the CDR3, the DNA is TGTGCCACCAGTGATTCGGAAGCGGCTAGCGGGAGGGTTGAGCAGTTCTTC.

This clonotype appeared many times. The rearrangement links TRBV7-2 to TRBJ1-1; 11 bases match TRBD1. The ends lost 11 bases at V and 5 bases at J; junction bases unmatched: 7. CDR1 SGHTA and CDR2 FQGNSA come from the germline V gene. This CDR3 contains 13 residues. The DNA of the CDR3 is TGTGCCCTGTGGGGACAGGGGGGGACTGAAGCTTTCTTT. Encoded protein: CALWGQGGTEAFF.

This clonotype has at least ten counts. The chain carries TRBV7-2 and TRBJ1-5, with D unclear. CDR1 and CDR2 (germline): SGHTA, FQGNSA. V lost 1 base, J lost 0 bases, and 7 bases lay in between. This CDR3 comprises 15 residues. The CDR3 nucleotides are TGTGCCAGCAGCTTAGAGGTCTTTAGCAATCAGCCCCAGCATTTT. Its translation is CASSLEVFSNQPQHF.

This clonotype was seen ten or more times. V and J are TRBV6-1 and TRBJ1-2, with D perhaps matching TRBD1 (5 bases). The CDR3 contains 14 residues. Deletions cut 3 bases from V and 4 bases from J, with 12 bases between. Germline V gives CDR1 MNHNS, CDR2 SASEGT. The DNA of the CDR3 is TGTGCCAGCAGTGAGAACAGGAGGGCCTATGGCTACACCTTC. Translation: CASSENRRAYGYTF.

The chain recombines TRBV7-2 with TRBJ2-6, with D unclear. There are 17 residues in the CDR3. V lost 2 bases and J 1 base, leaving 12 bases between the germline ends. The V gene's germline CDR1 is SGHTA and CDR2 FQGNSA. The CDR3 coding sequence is TGTGCCAGCAGCTTAAGACGACGGAATTCTGGGGCCAACGTCCTGACTTTC. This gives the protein CASSLRRRNSGANVLTF.

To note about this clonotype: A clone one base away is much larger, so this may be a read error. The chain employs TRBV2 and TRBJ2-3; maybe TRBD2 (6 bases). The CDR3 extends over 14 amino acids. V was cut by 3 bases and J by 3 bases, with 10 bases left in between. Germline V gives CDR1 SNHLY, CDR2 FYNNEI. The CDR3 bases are TGTGCCAGCAGTGACAGGAGGGTAACAGATACGCAGTATTTT. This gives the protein CASSDRRVTDTQYF.

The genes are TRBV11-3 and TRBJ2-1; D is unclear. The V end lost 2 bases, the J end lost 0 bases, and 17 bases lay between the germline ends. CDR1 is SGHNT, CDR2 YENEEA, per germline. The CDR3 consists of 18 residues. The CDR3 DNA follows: TGTGCCAGCAGCTTAAACATCCGTCTGGGAAGCTCCTACAATGAGCAGTTCTTC. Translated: CASSLNIRLGSSYNEQFF. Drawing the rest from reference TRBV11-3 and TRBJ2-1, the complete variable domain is EAGVVQSPRYKIIEKKQPVAFWCNPISGHNTLYWYLQNLGQGPELLIRYENEEAVDDSQLPKDRFSAERLKGVDSTLKIQPAELGDSAVYLCASSLNIRLGSSYNEQFFGPGTRLTVL.

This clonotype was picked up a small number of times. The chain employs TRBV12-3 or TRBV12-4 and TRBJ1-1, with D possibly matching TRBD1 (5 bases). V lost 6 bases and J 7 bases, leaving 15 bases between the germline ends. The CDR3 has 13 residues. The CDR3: CASSDSLDNEAFF. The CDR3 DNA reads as TGTGCCAGCAGCGACAGCCTAGACAATGAAGCTTTCTTT.

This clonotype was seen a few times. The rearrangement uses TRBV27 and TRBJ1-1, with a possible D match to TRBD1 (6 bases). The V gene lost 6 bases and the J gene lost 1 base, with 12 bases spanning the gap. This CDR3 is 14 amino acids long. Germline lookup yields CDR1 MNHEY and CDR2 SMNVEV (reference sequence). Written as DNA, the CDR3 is TGTGCCAGCAGCAAGGACAGATCGAACACTGAAGCTTTCTTT. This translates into CASSKDRSNTEAFF.